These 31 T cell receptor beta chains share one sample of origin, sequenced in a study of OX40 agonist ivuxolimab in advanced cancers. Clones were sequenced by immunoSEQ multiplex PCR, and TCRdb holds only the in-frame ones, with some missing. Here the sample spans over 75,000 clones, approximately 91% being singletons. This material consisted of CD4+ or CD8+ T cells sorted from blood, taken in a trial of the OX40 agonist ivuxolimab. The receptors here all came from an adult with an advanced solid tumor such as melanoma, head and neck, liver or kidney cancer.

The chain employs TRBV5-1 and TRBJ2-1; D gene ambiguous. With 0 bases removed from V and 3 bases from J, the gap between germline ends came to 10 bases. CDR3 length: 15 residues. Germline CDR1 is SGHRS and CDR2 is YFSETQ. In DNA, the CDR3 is TGCGCCAGCAGCTTGGCCTTGGACCTCTACAATGAGCAGTTCTTC. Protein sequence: CASSLALDLYNEQFF.

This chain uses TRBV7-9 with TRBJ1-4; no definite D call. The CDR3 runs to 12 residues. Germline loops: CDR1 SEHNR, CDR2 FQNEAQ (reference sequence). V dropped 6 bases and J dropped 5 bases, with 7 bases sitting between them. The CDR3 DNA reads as TGTGCCAGCAGAACGCAGAATGAAAAACTGTTTTTT. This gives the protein CASRTQNEKLFF.

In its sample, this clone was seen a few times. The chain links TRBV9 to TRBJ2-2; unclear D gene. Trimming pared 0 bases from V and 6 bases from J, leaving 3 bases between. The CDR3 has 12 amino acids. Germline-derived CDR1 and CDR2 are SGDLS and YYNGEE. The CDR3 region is CASSVDAGELFF. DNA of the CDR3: TGTGCCAGCAGCGTAGATGCCGGGGAGCTGTTTTTT.

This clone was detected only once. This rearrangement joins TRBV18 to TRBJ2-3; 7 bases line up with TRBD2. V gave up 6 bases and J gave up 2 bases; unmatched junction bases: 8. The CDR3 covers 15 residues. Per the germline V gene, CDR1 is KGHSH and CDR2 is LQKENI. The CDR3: CASSEAGLHTDTQYF. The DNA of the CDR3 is TGTGCCAGCTCGGAAGCGGGATTACACACAGATACGCAGTATTTT.

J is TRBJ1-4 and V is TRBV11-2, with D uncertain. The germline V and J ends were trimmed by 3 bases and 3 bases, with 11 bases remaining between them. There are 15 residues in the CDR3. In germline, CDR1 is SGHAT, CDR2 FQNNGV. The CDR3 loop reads CASSFKPPPNEKLFF. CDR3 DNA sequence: TGTGCCAGCAGCTTCAAGCCGCCGCCTAATGAAAAACTGTTTTTT.

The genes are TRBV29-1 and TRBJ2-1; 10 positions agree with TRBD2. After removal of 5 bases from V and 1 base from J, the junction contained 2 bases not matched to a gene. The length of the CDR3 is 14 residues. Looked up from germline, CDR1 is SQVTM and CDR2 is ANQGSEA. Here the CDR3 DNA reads TGCAGCGTTAGCGGGAGGGGATCCTACAATGAGCAGTTCTTC. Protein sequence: CSVSGRGSYNEQFF.

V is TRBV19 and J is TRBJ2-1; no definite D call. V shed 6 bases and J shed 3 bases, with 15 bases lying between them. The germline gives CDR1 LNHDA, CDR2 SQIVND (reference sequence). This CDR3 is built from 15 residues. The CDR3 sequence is CASSLGWRSYNEQFF. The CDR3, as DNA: TGTGCCAGTAGCCTAGGGTGGCGGAGCTACAATGAGCAGTTCTTC.

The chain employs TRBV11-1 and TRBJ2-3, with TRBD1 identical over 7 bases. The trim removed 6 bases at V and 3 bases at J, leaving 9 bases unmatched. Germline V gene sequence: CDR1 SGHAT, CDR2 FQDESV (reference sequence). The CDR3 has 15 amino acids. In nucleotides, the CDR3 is TGTGCCAGCAGTAAAGACAGGGTGGGGACAGATACGCAGTATTTT. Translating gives CASSKDRVGTDTQYF. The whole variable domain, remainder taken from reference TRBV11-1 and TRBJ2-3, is EAEVAQSPRYKITEKSQAVAFWCDPISGHATLYWYRQILGQGPELLVQFQDESVVDDSQLPKDRFSAERLKGVDSTLKIQPAELGDSAMYLCASSKDRVGTDTQYFGPGTRLTVL.

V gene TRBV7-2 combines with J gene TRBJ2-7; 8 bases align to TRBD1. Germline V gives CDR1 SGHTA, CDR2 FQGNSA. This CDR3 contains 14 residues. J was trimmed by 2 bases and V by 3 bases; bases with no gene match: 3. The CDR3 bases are TGTGCCAGCAGCTTCGCACAGGGGGCCTACGAGCAGTACTTC. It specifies CASSFAQGAYEQYF.

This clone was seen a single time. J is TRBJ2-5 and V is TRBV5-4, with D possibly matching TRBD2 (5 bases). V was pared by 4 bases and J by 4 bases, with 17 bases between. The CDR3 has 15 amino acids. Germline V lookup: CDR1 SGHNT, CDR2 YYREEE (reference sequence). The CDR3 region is CASSQELGSGETQYF. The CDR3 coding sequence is TGTGCCAGCAGCCAAGAACTAGGGAGTGGAGAGACCCAGTACTTC.

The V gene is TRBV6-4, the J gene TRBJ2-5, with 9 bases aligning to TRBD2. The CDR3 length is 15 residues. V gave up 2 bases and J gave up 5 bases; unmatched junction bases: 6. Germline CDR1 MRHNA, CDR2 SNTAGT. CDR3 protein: CASSDGSGRGETQYF. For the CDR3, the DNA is TGTGCCAGCAGTGACGGTAGCGGGAGAGGGGAGACCCAGTACTTC.

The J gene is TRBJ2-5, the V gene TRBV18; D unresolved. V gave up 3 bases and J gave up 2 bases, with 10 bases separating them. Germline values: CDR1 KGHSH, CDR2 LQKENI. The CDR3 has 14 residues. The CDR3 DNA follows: TGTGCCAGCTCACCTATGTTAGGACAAGAGACCCAGTACTTC. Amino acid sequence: CASSPMLGQETQYF.

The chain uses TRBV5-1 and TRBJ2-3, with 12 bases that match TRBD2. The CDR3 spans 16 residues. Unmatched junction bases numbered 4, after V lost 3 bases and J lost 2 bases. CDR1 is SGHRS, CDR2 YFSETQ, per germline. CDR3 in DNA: TGCGCCAGCAGCTCAGGACTAGCGGGAACCACAGATACGCAGTATTTT. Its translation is CASSSGLAGTTDTQYF.

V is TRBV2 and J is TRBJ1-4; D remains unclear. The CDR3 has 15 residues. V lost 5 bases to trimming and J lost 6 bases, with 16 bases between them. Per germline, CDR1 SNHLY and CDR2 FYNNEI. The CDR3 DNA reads TGTGCCAGCAGTTCCCACCTCGGCGGGGATGAAAAACTGTTTTTT. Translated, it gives CASSSHLGGDEKLFF.

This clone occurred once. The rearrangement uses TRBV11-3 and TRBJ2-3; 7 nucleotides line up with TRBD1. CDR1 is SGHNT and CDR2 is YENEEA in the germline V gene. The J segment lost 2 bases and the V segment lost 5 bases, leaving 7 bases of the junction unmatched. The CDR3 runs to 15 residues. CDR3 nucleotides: TGTGCCAGCAGCCAACAGGGGATTGCCACAGATACGCAGTATTTT. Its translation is CASSQQGIATDTQYF.

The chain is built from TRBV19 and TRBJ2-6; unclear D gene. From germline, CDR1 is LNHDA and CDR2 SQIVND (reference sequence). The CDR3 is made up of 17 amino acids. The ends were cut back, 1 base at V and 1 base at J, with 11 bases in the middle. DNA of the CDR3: TGTGCCAGTAGTATAGGAGCAGCGAGTTCTGGGGCCAACGTCCTGACTTTC. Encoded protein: CASSIGAASSGANVLTF.

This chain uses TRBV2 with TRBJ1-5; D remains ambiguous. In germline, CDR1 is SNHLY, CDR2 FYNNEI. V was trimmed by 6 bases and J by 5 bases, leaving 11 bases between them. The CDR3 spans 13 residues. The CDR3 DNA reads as TGTGCCAGCAGCGGAACAAATTATCAGCCCCAGCATTTT. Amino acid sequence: CASSGTNYQPQHF.

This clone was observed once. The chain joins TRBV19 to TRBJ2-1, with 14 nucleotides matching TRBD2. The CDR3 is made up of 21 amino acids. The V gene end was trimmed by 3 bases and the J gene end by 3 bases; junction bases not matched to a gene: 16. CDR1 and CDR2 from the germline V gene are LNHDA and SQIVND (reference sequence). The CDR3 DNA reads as TGTGCCAGTAGTATCCTCCCGGGACTAGCGGGAGAGGGCGGTCGCTACAATGAGCAGTTCTTC. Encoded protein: CASSILPGLAGEGGRYNEQFF. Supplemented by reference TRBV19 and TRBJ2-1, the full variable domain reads DGGITQSPKYLFRKEGQNVTLSCEQNLNHDAMYWYRQDPGQGLRLIYYSQIVNDFQKGDIAEGYSVSREKKESFPLTVTSAQKNPTAFYLCASSILPGLAGEGGRYNEQFFGPGTRLTVL.

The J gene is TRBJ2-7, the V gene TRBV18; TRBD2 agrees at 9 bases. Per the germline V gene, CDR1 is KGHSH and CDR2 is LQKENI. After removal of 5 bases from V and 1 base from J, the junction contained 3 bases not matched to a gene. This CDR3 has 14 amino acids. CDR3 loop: CASSSGRTSYEQYF. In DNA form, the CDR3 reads TGTGCCAGCTCAAGCGGGAGGACTTCCTACGAGCAGTACTTC.

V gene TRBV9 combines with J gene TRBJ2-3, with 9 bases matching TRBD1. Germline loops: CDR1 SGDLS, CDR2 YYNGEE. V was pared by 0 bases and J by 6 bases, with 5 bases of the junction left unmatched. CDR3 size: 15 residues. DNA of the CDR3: TGTGCCAGCAGCGTAGCCGGACAGGGGTGGGATACGCAGTATTTT. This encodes CASSVAGQGWDTQYF.

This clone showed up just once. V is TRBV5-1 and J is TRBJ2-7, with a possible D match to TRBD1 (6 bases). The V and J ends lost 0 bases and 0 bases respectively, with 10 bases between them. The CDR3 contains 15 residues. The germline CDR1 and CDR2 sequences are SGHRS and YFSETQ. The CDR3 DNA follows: TGCGCCAGCAGCTTGGGACAGGCTCTCTCCTACGAGCAGTACTTC. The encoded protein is CASSLGQALSYEQYF. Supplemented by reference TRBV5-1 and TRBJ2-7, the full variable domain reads KAGVTQTPRYLIKTRGQQVTLSCSPISGHRSVSWYQQTPGQGLQFLFEYFSETQRNKGNFPGRFSGRQFSNSRSEMNVSTLELGDSALYLCASSLGQALSYEQYFGPGTRLTVT.

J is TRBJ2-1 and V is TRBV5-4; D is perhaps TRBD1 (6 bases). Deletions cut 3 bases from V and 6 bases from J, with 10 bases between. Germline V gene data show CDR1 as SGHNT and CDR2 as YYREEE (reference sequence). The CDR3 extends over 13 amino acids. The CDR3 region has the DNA TGTGCCAGCAGCTCCAACAGGGCCAATGAGCAGTTCTTC. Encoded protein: CASSSNRANEQFF.

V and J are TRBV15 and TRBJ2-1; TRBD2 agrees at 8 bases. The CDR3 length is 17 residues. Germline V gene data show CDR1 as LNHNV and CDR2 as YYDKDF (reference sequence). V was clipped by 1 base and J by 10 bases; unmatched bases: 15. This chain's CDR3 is CATSRGGGTSGTTEQFF. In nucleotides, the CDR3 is TGTGCCACCAGCAGAGGGGGGGGAACTAGCGGAACCACAGAGCAGTTCTTC.

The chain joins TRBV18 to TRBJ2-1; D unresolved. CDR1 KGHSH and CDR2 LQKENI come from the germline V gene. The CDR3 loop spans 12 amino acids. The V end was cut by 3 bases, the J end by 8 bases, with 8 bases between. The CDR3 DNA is TGTGCCAGCTCACCCCTCTTGGATGAGCAGTTCTTC. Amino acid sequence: CASSPLLDEQFF.

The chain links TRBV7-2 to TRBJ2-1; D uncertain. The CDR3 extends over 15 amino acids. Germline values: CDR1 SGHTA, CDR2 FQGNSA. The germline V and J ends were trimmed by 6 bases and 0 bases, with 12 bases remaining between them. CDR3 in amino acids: CASRRTKSSYNEQFF. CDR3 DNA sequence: TGTGCCAGCAGAAGGACCAAGAGCTCCTACAATGAGCAGTTCTTC.

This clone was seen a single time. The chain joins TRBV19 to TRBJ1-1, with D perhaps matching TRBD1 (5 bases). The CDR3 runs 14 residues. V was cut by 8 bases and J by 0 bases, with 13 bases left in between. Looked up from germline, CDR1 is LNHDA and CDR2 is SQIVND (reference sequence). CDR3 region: CASAPGRMNTEAFF. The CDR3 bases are TGTGCCAGTGCCCCGGGACGGATGAACACTGAAGCTTTCTTT.

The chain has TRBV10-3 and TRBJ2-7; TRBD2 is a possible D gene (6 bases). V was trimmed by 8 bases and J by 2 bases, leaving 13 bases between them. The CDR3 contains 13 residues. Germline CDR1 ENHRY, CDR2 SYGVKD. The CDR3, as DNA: TGTGCCATCGGGCTAGCGCCCACCTACGAGCAGTACTTC. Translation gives CAIGLAPTYEQYF.

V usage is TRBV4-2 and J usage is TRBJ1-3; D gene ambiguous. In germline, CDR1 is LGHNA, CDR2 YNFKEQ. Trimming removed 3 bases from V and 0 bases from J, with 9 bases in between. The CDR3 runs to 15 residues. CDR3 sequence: CASSQNRNSGNTIYF. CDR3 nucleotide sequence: TGTGCCAGCAGCCAGAATCGGAACTCTGGAAACACCATATATTTT.

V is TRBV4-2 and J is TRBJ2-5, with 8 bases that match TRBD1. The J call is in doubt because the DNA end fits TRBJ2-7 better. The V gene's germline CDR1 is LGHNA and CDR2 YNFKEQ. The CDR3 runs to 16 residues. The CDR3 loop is CASSQEAGDRFYEQYF. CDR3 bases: TGTGCCAGCAGCCAAGAGGCCGGGGACAGGTTCTACGAGCAGTACTTC.

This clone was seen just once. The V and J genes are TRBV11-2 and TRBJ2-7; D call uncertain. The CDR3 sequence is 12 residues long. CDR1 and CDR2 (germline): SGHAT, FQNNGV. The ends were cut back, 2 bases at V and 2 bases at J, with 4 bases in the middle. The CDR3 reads CASSLSTYEQYF. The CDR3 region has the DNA TGTGCCAGCAGCTTATCGACCTACGAGCAGTACTTC.

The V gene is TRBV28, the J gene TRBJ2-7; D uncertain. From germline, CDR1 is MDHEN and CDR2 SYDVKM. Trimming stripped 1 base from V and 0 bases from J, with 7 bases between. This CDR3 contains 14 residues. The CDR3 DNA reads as TGTGCCAGCAGTTTATTTCCCATCTCCTACGAGCAGTACTTC. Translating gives CASSLFPISYEQYF.